These 2 T cell receptor beta chains share one sample of origin, sequenced in a study of tumor-infiltrating lymphocytes in localized non-small cell lung cancer. This table comes from immunoSEQ multiplex PCR, and its TCRdb copy is limited to in-frame clones, with some not included. Among 12,000 or so clones listed, approximately 79% were seen once. The sequencing sample was made of lung tumor tissue. The receptors were sampled from a human donor with non-small cell lung cancer.

This chain links TRBV27 with TRBJ2-7, with 8 bases that match TRBD2. Losses at the gene ends were 5 bases for V and 4 bases for J; bases not matched to a gene: 10. CDR1 MNHEY and CDR2 SMNVEV come from the germline V gene (reference sequence). This CDR3 has 15 residues. The CDR3 here is CASSPRGTRLYEQYF. CDR3 bases: TGTGCCAGCAGTCCTCGAGGGACTAGGCTGTACGAGCAGTACTTC.

V usage is TRBV29-1 and J usage is TRBJ2-5; 8 bases align to TRBD2. The CDR3 consists of 14 residues. Looked up from germline, CDR1 is SQVTM and CDR2 is ANQGSEA. V lost 4 bases and J lost 4; bases outside the gene matches: 8. CDR3 sequence: CSVGGLAGSETQYF. CDR3 nucleotides: TGCAGCGTTGGCGGGCTAGCGGGCTCAGAGACCCAGTACTTC.